Each of the 5 T cell receptor beta chains below was sequenced from the same sample in a study of blood T cell repertoires in COVID-19. Only in-frame clones appear in the TCRdb table, and some are missing; sequencing was by immunoSEQ multiplex PCR. This table holds some 460,000 clones, around 87% found once. Material: PBMCs or T cells enriched from blood (not recorded which). These receptors all come from a woman aged 18-35 years who had recovered from COVID-19.

This chain joins TRBV5-6 and TRBJ1-6; 7 bases are a match to TRBD1. Germline loops: CDR1 SGHDT, CDR2 YYEEEE. V trimming: 4 bases; J trimming: 9 bases; junction bases outside the gene matches: 10. The CDR3 spans 15 residues. In DNA, the CDR3 is TGTGCCAGCAGCACTGGACAGGTTCTCTCTTCACCCCTCCACTTT. As protein: CASSTGQVLSSPLHF.

The table lists this clone with a few counts. The chain recombines TRBV10-3 with TRBJ1-1, with a weak D call TRBD1 (6 bases). The V and J ends lost 7 bases and 1 base respectively, with 10 bases between them. CDR3 length: 13 amino acids. Per germline, CDR1 ENHRY and CDR2 SYGVKD. CDR3: CAITRDTNTEAFF. CDR3 bases: TGTGCCATCACCCGGGACACGAACACTGAAGCTTTCTTT.

The chain carries TRBV2 and TRBJ1-2; TRBD1 matches at 7 bases. Germline V gene sequence: CDR1 SNHLY, CDR2 FYNNEI. With V trimmed by 5 bases and J by 4 bases, 7 bases remained unmatched. This CDR3 has 14 residues. The CDR3 DNA is TGTGCCAGCAGTCCCCAGACAGGGCCCTATGGCTACACCTTC. Protein: CASSPQTGPYGYTF.

The CDR3: CASSQLPGQRNTEAFF. The DNA of the CDR3 is TGCGCCAGCAGCCAATTACCGGGACAGAGGAACACTGAAGCTTTCTTT. The chain links TRBV4-1 to TRBJ1-1; 7 nucleotides line up with TRBD1. Germline V gene data show CDR1 as MGHRA and CDR2 as YSYEKL. V lost 2 bases to trimming and J lost 1 base; unmatched junction nucleotides: 7. The CDR3 is 16 residues long.

This chain joins TRBV30 and TRBJ1-1; TRBD1 aligns across 7 bases. This CDR3 has 11 residues. The junction had 6 bases not matched to a gene; V was cut back by 3 bases and J by 11 bases. The germline V gene encodes CDR1 GTSNPN and CDR2 SVGIG (reference sequence). CDR3: CAWRARGNAFF. The DNA for the CDR3 is TGTGCCTGGAGAGCCAGGGGGAATGCTTTCTTT. Full variable domain (rest looked up from reference TRBV30 and TRBJ1-1): SQTIHQWPATLVQPVGSPLSLECTVEGTSNPNLYWYRQAAGRGLQLLFYSVGIGQISSEVPQNLSASRPQDRQFILSSKKLLLSDSGFYLCAWRARGNAFFGQGTRLTVV.